Listed below are T cell receptor beta chains from one sample, sequenced in a study of blood T cell repertoires in COVID-19. The method was immunoSEQ multiplex PCR; TCRdb's version includes in-frame clones alone and lacks a portion of them. The sample has around 150,000 clones, about 93% seen once. The sequencing input was peripheral blood. Receptors originate from a woman aged 45-59 years with acute or convalescent COVID-19. Both conserved end residues are part of each CDR3. Fields, in order: D gene, J gene, V gene, clone size, CDR3 DNA, CDR3 protein. D genes are given only for firm matches. The size of a clone is reported for some rows only, either as once, few or many, or as a class for expanded clones.

>TRBD1|TRBJ1-5|TRBV4-1|.
TGCGCCAGCAGCCAAGGAGCTGCGAAGGGGGCGGTAGGCAATCAGCCCCAGCATTTT
CASSQGAAKGAVGNQPQHF
>.|TRBJ1-1|TRBV5-1|.
TGCGCCAGCAGCTTGGGTGGGTCCGGGACTGAAGCTTTCTTT
CASSLGGSGTEAFF
>.|TRBJ1-3|TRBV6-5|.
TGTGCCAGCAGACAGGAGACCTCTGGAAACACCATATATTTT
CASRQETSGNTIYF
>.|TRBJ1-5|TRBV18|.
TGTGCCAGCTCTCCGGACAGAGACCCCGTCAATCAGCCCCAGCATTTT
CASSPDRDPVNQPQHF
>TRBD2|TRBJ2-7|TRBV7-9|.
TGTGCCAGCAGCTCGAGGATGGGGGGGACCTACGAGCAGTACTTC
CASSSRMGGTYEQYF
>TRBD1|TRBJ1-6|TRBV7-2|.
TGTGCCAGCAGCCCCCACGGGACAGCCTCTTATAATTCACCCCTCCACTTT
CASSPHGTASYNSPLHF
>.|TRBJ2-7|TRBV28|.
TGTGCCAGCAGTTTCCTAGCAGTGAACGAGCAGTACTTC
CASSFLAVNEQYF
>TRBD2|TRBJ2-3|TRBV11-2|.
TGTGCCAGCAGCGACGGACTAGCGGTTAGCACAGATACGCAGTATTTT
CASSDGLAVSTDTQYF
>.|TRBJ2-1|TRBV19|.
TGTGCCAGTAGTCCGGGGGACTCCTCCTACAATGAGCAGTTCTTC
CASSPGDSSYNEQFF
>TRBD2|TRBJ2-1|TRBV6-5|few
TGTGCCAGCAGACCCACTAGCGGATACAATGAGCAGTTCTTC
CASRPTSGYNEQFF
>TRBD2|TRBJ2-3|TRBV7-3|.
TGTGCCAGCAGCCCCCCTAGCGGGACGGCGGGTACGCAGTATTTT
CASSPPSGTAGTQYF
>TRBD1|TRBJ2-7|TRBV7-9|.
TGTGCCAGCAGCTTAGGGGACAGCCTCGAGCAGTACTTC
CASSLGDSLEQYF
>.|TRBJ2-6|TRBV5-1|.
TGCGCCAGCAGCCTTCCACGGGAGTCCTCTGGGGCCAACGTCCTGACTTTC
CASSLPRESSGANVLTF
>TRBD1|TRBJ2-7|TRBV7-8|.
TGTGCCAGCAGCTTAACTGACAGGGGGGACTACGAGCAGTACTTC
CASSLTDRGDYEQYF
>.|TRBJ2-1|TRBV6-2/TRBV6-3|.
TGTGCCAGCAGCCTGGAGGGCGGCCGTGAGCAGTTCTTC
CASSLEGGREQFF
>TRBD2|TRBJ2-3|TRBV20-1|.
TGCAGTGCTAGTTACGCGGGGGGAGATACGCAGTATTTT
CSASYAGGDTQYF
>TRBD1|TRBJ1-1|TRBV30|.
TGTGCCTGGATTAGAGCCGGGACAGGGTTGTTCACTGAAGCTTTCTTT
CAWIRAGTGLFTEAFF
>TRBD1|TRBJ1-5|TRBV6-6|once
TGTGCCAGCAGTTACCTGGGACAGGGAGAAGGTCAGCCCCAGCATTTT
CASSYLGQGEGQPQHF
>.|TRBJ2-7|TRBV27|.
TGTGCCAGCAGCCGAGATTACTCCGGACACGGCAAAACCTACGAGCAGTACTTC
CASSRDYSGHGKTYEQYF
>TRBD1|TRBJ1-2|TRBV5-6|few
TGTGCCAGCAGCCGCGGGACAGCTAACTATGGCTACACCTTC
CASSRGTANYGYTF
>TRBD1|TRBJ2-7|TRBV7-9|.
TGTGCCAGCAGCTTAGAAGTAGGGACAGGGCAACGGCAGTACTTC
CASSLEVGTGQRQYF
>TRBD1|TRBJ1-6|TRBV7-2|.
TGTGCCAGCAGCCCGGGTGGCTGGACAGGGTACCCACCCCTCCACTTT
CASSPGGWTGYPPLHF
>.|TRBJ2-1|TRBV9|.
TGTGCCAGCAGCGTAGACCCCGGCGGTAGCGACTACAATGAGCAGTTCTTC
CASSVDPGGSDYNEQFF
>TRBD1|TRBJ2-4|TRBV30|.
TGTGCCTGGAGTGTACAGGGGGCTAATCCCCAAAACATTCAGTACTTC
CAWSVQGANPQNIQYF
>TRBD2|TRBJ2-7|TRBV7-9|.
TGTGCCAGCAGCTTAGGACTAGCGGAACCTTACGAGCAGTACTTC
CASSLGLAEPYEQYF
>.|TRBJ2-1|TRBV5-6|.
TGTGCCAGCAGCCCACGACGAGACTGGTACAATGAGCAGTTCTTC
CASSPRRDWYNEQFF
>TRBD2|TRBJ2-7|TRBV9|once
TGTGCCAGCAGCGTAGAAGACGGGAGGAGGTCCGAGCAGTACTTC
CASSVEDGRRSEQYF
>TRBD1|TRBJ1-2|TRBV5-6|.
TGTGCCAGCACCCGGGACAGTTCCATATCCTATGGCTACACCTTC
CASTRDSSISYGYTF
>.|TRBJ1-5|TRBV11-3|.
TGTGCCAGCAGCTTAGGGGGGCAACGACAGCCCCAGCATTTT
CASSLGGQRQPQHF
>.|TRBJ2-7|TRBV9|.
TGTGCCAGCAGCGTAGCGGGTGACAGAACCTACGAGCAGTACTTC
CASSVAGDRTYEQYF
>TRBD2|TRBJ2-1|TRBV7-9|.
TGTGCCAGCAGCCGGACTAGCGGGAGCATCACCTACAATGAGCAGTTCTTC
CASSRTSGSITYNEQFF
>TRBD1|TRBJ2-7|TRBV12-3/TRBV12-4|.
TGTGCCAGCAGTTGGACAGGGGACGAGCAGTACTTC
CASSWTGDEQYF
>.|TRBJ1-5|TRBV28|.
TGTGCCAGCAGTTTAGGAGGGCCGGTTCAGCCCCAGCATTTT
CASSLGGPVQPQHF